The 18 T cell receptor beta chains below were found in one sample sequenced in a study of blood T cell repertoires in COVID-19. Assay: immunoSEQ multiplex PCR; the TCRdb copy retains only in-frame clones and omits some. The table records 250,000 to 300,000 clones, 70% to 90% of them present only once. The specimen sequenced was PBMCs or T cells enriched from blood (not recorded which). The receptors originated from a woman between 45 and 65 years old who had recovered from COVID-19.

The chain links TRBV19 to TRBJ1-1, with unresolved D. CDR3 length: 11 amino acids. Per germline, CDR1 LNHDA and CDR2 SQIVND (reference sequence). Trimming took off 5 bases at V and 4 bases at J, with 5 bases between the two ends. This CDR3 reads CASSFVTEAFF. The CDR3 DNA reads as TGTGCCAGTAGTTTCGTCACTGAAGCTTTCTTT.

The V call is TRBV27, the J call TRBJ2-1, with 9 nucleotides matching TRBD1. Germline CDR1 reads MNHEY; CDR2 reads SMNVEV (reference sequence). The CDR3 is made up of 15 amino acids. V shed 4 bases, J shed 7 bases, and the junction held 8 bases outside the gene matches. This CDR3 is CASSWPGQGLNEQFF. CDR3 in DNA: TGTGCCAGCAGTTGGCCTGGACAGGGGTTGAATGAGCAGTTCTTC.

The chain carries TRBV5-1 and TRBJ1-1; a weak D match, TRBD1 (5 bases). V lost 0 bases, J lost 2 bases, and 11 bases lay in between. This CDR3 has 15 residues. Germline V gene sequence: CDR1 SGHRS, CDR2 YFSETQ. The CDR3 DNA sequence: TGCGCCAGCAGCTTGGTAGTAGGGGTTAACACTGAAGCTTTCTTT. Translation: CASSLVVGVNTEAFF. Combining the CDR3 with reference TRBV5-1 and TRBJ1-1 gives the whole variable domain KAGVTQTPRYLIKTRGQQVTLSCSPISGHRSVSWYQQTPGQGLQFLFEYFSETQRNKGNFPGRFSGRQFSNSRSEMNVSTLELGDSALYLCASSLVVGVNTEAFFGQGTRLTVV.

The CDR3 spells CASSDRRSGNTIYF. In DNA form, the CDR3 reads TGTGCCAGCAGTGACAGGAGATCTGGAAACACCATATATTTT. The V and J genes are TRBV5-4 and TRBJ1-3; weak D call: TRBD1 (6 bases). Germline CDR1 reads SGHNT; CDR2 reads YYREEE (reference sequence). The CDR3 contains 14 residues. V gave up 5 bases and J gave up 1 base, with 10 bases separating them.

The V gene is TRBV9, the J gene TRBJ2-7, with a tentative D call TRBD1 (6 bases). CDR3 length equals 14 residues. The germline V and J ends were trimmed by 4 bases and 3 bases, with 14 bases remaining between them. In germline, CDR1 is SGDLS, CDR2 YYNGEE. The CDR3 DNA is TGTGCCAGCAGCCCGACAGGAGACTACTACGAGCAGTACTTC. Translation gives CASSPTGDYYEQYF.

The chain carries TRBV12-3 or TRBV12-4 and TRBJ2-3; D uncertain. The CDR3 extends over 12 amino acids. V was pared by 5 bases and J by 0 bases, with 3 bases between. The DNA of the CDR3 is TGTGCCAGCAGTACTAGCACAGATACGCAGTATTTT. Protein product: CASSTSTDTQYF.

CDR3 coding DNA: TGTGCCAGCACCCGCAGCGGCGCGATCTCCTACGAGCAGTACTTC. This codes for CASTRSGAISYEQYF. V is TRBV6-5 and J is TRBJ2-7, with D possibly being TRBD2 (5 bases). V was trimmed by 7 bases and J by 0 bases, leaving 16 bases between them. In germline, CDR1 is MNHEY, CDR2 SVGAGI. The CDR3 totals 15 residues.

The V call is TRBV9, the J call TRBJ2-3, with 7 bases matching TRBD2. J gave up 4 bases and V 0 bases, and 8 bases lay outside the gene matches. The CDR3 loop spans 16 amino acids. Per germline, CDR1 SGDLS and CDR2 YYNGEE. Written as DNA, the CDR3 is TGTGCCAGCAGCGTAGGGGGCGGGAGAGGGTCAGATACGCAGTATTTT. This encodes CASSVGGGRGSDTQYF.

The V call is TRBV29-1, the J call TRBJ2-7; 7 nucleotides match TRBD1. The V gene end was trimmed by 2 bases and the J gene end by 2 bases; junction bases not matched to a gene: 3. The CDR3 is 13 amino acids. Germline CDR1 reads SQVTM; CDR2 reads ANQGSEA. The CDR3 region has the DNA TGCAGCGTTGAACGCCAGGGGGCCTACGAGCAGTACTTC. Translating gives CSVERQGAYEQYF.

The rearrangement joins TRBV5-1 to TRBJ2-5, with 7 bases lining up with TRBD2. In germline, CDR1 is SGHRS, CDR2 YFSETQ. The CDR3 is 14 residues long. V trimming: 4 bases; J trimming: 4 bases; junction bases outside the gene matches: 7. The CDR3 DNA sequence: TGCGCCAGCAGCCCAGGACTAGTTGGAGAGACCCAGTACTTC. It specifies CASSPGLVGETQYF.

This chain joins TRBV28 and TRBJ2-7; 8 bases fit TRBD2. Per germline, CDR1 MDHEN and CDR2 SYDVKM. The ends lost 3 bases at V and 1 base at J; junction bases unmatched: 17. The CDR3 runs 19 residues. This CDR3 reads CASSLRWRTSSLRSYEQYF. In DNA form, the CDR3 reads TGTGCCAGCAGTTTGCGGTGGAGGACTAGCTCTCTTCGTTCCTACGAGCAGTACTTC.

The V and J genes are TRBV28 and TRBJ1-4; 10 nucleotides agree with TRBD1. The CDR3 is 15 amino acids. With 11 bases clipped from V and 5 bases from J, the junction kept 11 bases outside the gene matches. Germline lookup yields CDR1 MDHEN and CDR2 SYDVKM. The CDR3 nucleotides are TGTGCCGGAGGGACAGGGGCGGGTGGGAATGAAAAACTGTTTTTT. Translated, it gives CAGGTGAGGNEKLFF. The full variable domain, in which reference TRBV28 and TRBJ1-4 provide the parts outside the CDR3, is DVKVTQSSRYLVKRTGEKVFLECVQDMDHENMFWYRQDPGLGLRLIYFSYDVKMKEKGDIPEGYSVSREKKERFSLILESASTNQTSMYLCAGGTGAGGNEKLFFGSGTQLSVL.

For the CDR3, the DNA is TGCAGTGCTAGTATACTAGGCGCTACAGATACGCAGTATTTT. Amino acids: CSASILGATDTQYF. This chain links TRBV20-1 with TRBJ2-3; D might be TRBD2 (5 bases). The CDR3 sequence is 14 residues long. Germline V lookup: CDR1 DFQATT, CDR2 SNEGSKA (reference sequence). The V gene lost 3 bases and the J gene lost 3 bases, with 13 bases spanning the gap.

J is TRBJ2-5 and V is TRBV5-8, with D tentatively TRBD1 (6 bases). Germline assignment: CDR1 SGHTS and CDR2 YDEGEE. V lost 4 bases and J lost 11, with 18 bases in between. This CDR3 has 13 residues. The CDR3 loop reads CASSLIGTQGQYF. The CDR3 DNA reads as TGTGCCAGCAGCCTTATCGGGACCCAGGGGCAGTACTTC.

The chain is built from TRBV10-1 and TRBJ2-1; 11 bases match TRBD1. After removal of 6 bases from V and 4 bases from J, the junction contained 5 bases not matched to a gene. The CDR3 has 15 amino acids. CDR1 WNHNN and CDR2 SYGVQD come from the germline V gene (reference sequence). CDR3 region: CASSRRDRGYNEQFF. The CDR3 region has the DNA TGCGCCAGCAGCCGCCGGGACAGGGGGTACAATGAGCAGTTCTTC.

The chain recombines TRBV7-9 with TRBJ1-4, with no clear D. The V end lost 1 base, the J end lost 0 bases, and 6 bases lay between the germline ends. Looked up from germline, CDR1 is SEHNR and CDR2 is FQNEAQ (reference sequence). The CDR3 has 15 residues. CDR3 in amino acids: CASSLGSATNEKLFF. In nucleotides, the CDR3 is TGTGCCAGCAGCTTAGGGAGTGCAACTAATGAAAAACTGTTTTTT.

The rearrangement joins TRBV7-9 to TRBJ2-7, with 11 positions matching TRBD1. Trimming took 5 bases from V and 3 from J; bases not matched to a gene: 6. The CDR3 has 15 residues. Germline CDR1 reads SEHNR; CDR2 reads FQNEAQ (reference sequence). CDR3 in amino acids: CASSDRDRGDYEQYF. The CDR3 DNA is TGTGCCAGCAGCGACCGGGACAGGGGGGACTACGAGCAGTACTTC.

The chain links TRBV18 to TRBJ2-1, with TRBD2 matching over 13 bases. In germline, CDR1 is KGHSH, CDR2 LQKENI. CDR3 length: 18 amino acids. V lost 0 bases to trimming and J lost 2 bases; unmatched junction nucleotides: 4. The chain's CDR3 is CASSPPGTSGKTYNEQFF. DNA for the CDR3: TGTGCCAGCTCACCACCCGGGACTAGCGGGAAAACCTACAATGAGCAGTTCTTC. Full variable domain (rest looked up from reference TRBV18 and TRBJ2-1): NAGVMQNPRHLVRRRGQEARLRCSPMKGHSHVYWYRQLPEEGLKFMVYLQKENIIDESGMPKERFSAEFPKEGPSILRIQQVVRGDSAAYFCASSPPGTSGKTYNEQFFGPGTRLTVL.